This TCR beta chain was observed in a study of CD8+ T cells in alopecia areata. TCR sequencing used cDNA made by reverse transcription of extracted RNA. Sequencing was performed with immunoSEQ multiplex PCR; in TCRdb, only in-frame clones are kept and a portion is missing. The sample contains 110,000 or so clones, roughly 68% of which appear only once. Per the germline V gene, CDR1 is GTSNPN and CDR2 is SVGIG (reference sequence). After removal of 3 bases from V and 5 bases from J, the junction contained 7 bases not matched to a gene. This CDR3 contains 15 residues. The origin of this receptor is a human donor in good health. The chain is built from TRBV30 and TRBJ2-5, with TRBD1 identical over 12 bases. The sample taken for sequencing was CD4+ T cells sorted from blood. CDR3 sequence: CAWSGGTGGAETQYF. The CDR3 coding sequence is TGTGCCTGGAGCGGGGGGACAGGGGGCGCCGAGACCCAGTACTTC. Full variable domain (rest looked up from reference TRBV30 and TRBJ2-5): SQTIHQWPATLVQPVGSPLSLECTVEGTSNPNLYWYRQAAGRGLQLLFYSVGIGQISSEVPQNLSASRPQDRQFILSSKKLLLSDSGFYLCAWSGGTGGAETQYFGPGTRLLVL.